What follows describes a single T cell receptor (beta chain). Its antigen is still unknown. The data were obtained in a study of memory CD4+ T cells and cytomegalovirus serostatus. V shed 0 bases, J shed 4 bases, and the junction held 8 bases outside the gene matches. The CDR3 runs 16 residues. CDR1 SGHRS and CDR2 YFSETQ come from the germline V gene. Study observations and caveats: Repertoires predicted CMV serostatus with median bootstrapped AUC of about 0.95.

The repertoire was sequenced with immunoSEQ multiplex PCR; TCRdb's copy has only in-frame clones and lacks some. The table has 65,000 to 95,000 clones, about 85% seen once. The sort gate was single viable CD3+CD4+CD8-CD45RO+ cells for memory CD4+ T cells. Sequenced sample: memory CD4+ T cells from blood. This sequence was found in an adult in good health and CMV-seronegative. This chain uses TRBV5-1 with TRBJ2-7; 9 bases match TRBD1. DNA of the CDR3: TGCGCCAGCAGCTTGGGCCCCGAGACAGGGGGTTACGAGCAGTACTTC. Translating gives CASSLGPETGGYEQYF.